A single sample gave rise to the 7 T cell receptor beta chains below, sequenced in a study of blood T cell repertoires in COVID-19. Measured with immunoSEQ multiplex PCR; TCRdb has only the in-frame clones, and not every one. The sample carries approximately 62,000 clones, 76% recorded once. Input material: peripheral blood. The origin of the receptors is a woman aged 50 to 60 with active or convalescent COVID-19.

Concerning this clone itself: An end of the junction does not agree with germline; a read error may underlie this. The CDR3 bases are TGTGCCAGCAGTTACGGACTAGCGGAGCGAGACTTC. Residues: CASSYGLAERDF. This chain joins TRBV6-2 or TRBV6-3 and TRBJ2-7, with TRBD2 identical over 10 bases. The germline gives CDR1 MNHEY, CDR2 SVGEGT. The CDR3 has 12 residues.

This clone was counted at least ten times. The chain is built from TRBV7-8 and TRBJ2-3, with 7 bases identical to TRBD2. This CDR3 region has 15 residues. CDR1 is SGHVS, CDR2 FQNEAQ, per germline. V trimming: 7 bases; J trimming: 2 bases; junction bases outside the gene matches: 9. The CDR3, as DNA: TGTGCCAGCATCTCGAGTCTAGCGGTCACAGATACGCAGTATTTT. Protein: CASISSLAVTDTQYF.

Only a few counts were recorded for this clone. The chain carries TRBV6-5 and TRBJ1-2; TRBD1 matches at 8 bases. Germline V gene lookup returns CDR1 MNHEY and CDR2 SVGAGI. V trimming: 4 bases; J trimming: 7 bases; junction bases outside the gene matches: 8. This CDR3 spans 14 amino acids. The CDR3 reads CASSSGQGAGGYTF. In DNA form, the CDR3 reads TGTGCCAGCAGTTCCGGGCAGGGGGCTGGTGGCTACACCTTC.

This chain connects TRBV4-2 to TRBJ2-2, with a weak D call TRBD1 (7 bases). Germline V gene lookup returns CDR1 LGHNA and CDR2 YNFKEQ. This CDR3 region has 18 residues. The V end lost 0 bases, the J end lost 5 bases, and 19 bases lay between the germline ends. The CDR3 DNA reads as TGTGCCAGCAGCCAAGATCTTGGAGGGGGCGTAGAGACCGGGGAGCTGTTTTTT. This encodes CASSQDLGGGVETGELFF.

The genes are TRBV29-1 and TRBJ2-7, with 8 bases aligning to TRBD2. V was pared by 4 bases and J by 10 bases, with 6 bases of the junction left unmatched. Germline V gene sequence: CDR1 SQVTM, CDR2 ANQGSEA. This CDR3 has 11 amino acids. The CDR3 DNA sequence: TGCAGCGTTGCGGGAGGGGCCGAACAGTACTTC. Translated, it gives CSVAGGAEQYF.

The gene calls are TRBV30 and TRBJ1-1; tentative D call: TRBD1 (6 bases). Trimming took off 4 bases at V and 0 bases at J, with 9 bases between the two ends. Germline lookup yields CDR1 GTSNPN and CDR2 SVGIG (reference sequence). The CDR3 length is 13 residues. This CDR3 is CAWNREVNTEAFF. The DNA for the CDR3 is TGTGCCTGGAACAGGGAAGTGAACACTGAAGCTTTCTTT.

V gene TRBV5-4 combines with J gene TRBJ2-1; 11 nucleotides match TRBD2. Looked up from germline, CDR1 is SGHNT and CDR2 is YYREEE (reference sequence). V gave up 4 bases and J gave up 4 bases; unmatched junction bases: 4. The CDR3 sequence is 15 residues long. The CDR3: CASSGGTSGYNEQFF. The DNA of the CDR3 is TGTGCCAGCAGCGGCGGGACTAGCGGATACAATGAGCAGTTCTTC.